A selection of T cell receptor beta chains follows, all from one sample in a study of blood T cell repertoires in COVID-19. Measured with immunoSEQ multiplex PCR; TCRdb has only the in-frame clones, and not every one. The sample yields around 370,000 clones, over 80% seen once. Sequencing was performed on peripheral blood. These receptors came from a woman aged 45-65 years with COVID-19, enrolled during active disease. The CDR3 runs from the conserved cysteine through the conserved F or W. Each record gives: J gene, clone size, D gene, V gene, CDR3 protein, CDR3 DNA. D genes are given only for firm matches. Clone size is given for some rows only: seen once, a few or many times, or a class if the clone is expanded.

j_gene: TRBJ2-1
abundance: -
d_gene: -
v_gene: TRBV10-1
CDR3aa: CASSEGSIGGLRNEQFF
CDR3nt: TGCGCCAGCAGTGAAGGGTCGATTGGCGGGCTTAGGAATGAGCAGTTCTTC

j_gene: TRBJ2-5
abundance: -
d_gene: TRBD2
v_gene: TRBV15
CDR3aa: CATSRETLAGVFQYF
CDR3nt: TGTGCCACCAGCAGGGAGACACTAGCGGGAGTTTTCCAGTACTTC

j_gene: TRBJ2-5
abundance: -
d_gene: -
v_gene: TRBV30
CDR3aa: CAWSVQGVETQYF
CDR3nt: TGTGCCTGGAGTGTACAAGGGGTAGAGACCCAGTACTTC

j_gene: TRBJ2-1
abundance: -
d_gene: TRBD2
v_gene: TRBV5-1
CDR3aa: CASSLASGGRPNNEQFF
CDR3nt: TGCGCCAGCAGCTTGGCATCGGGCGGGAGGCCCAACAATGAGCAGTTCTTC

j_gene: TRBJ2-2
abundance: -
d_gene: TRBD1
v_gene: TRBV6-5
CDR3aa: CASTNRDSSTGELFF
CDR3nt: TGTGCCAGCACCAACCGGGACAGTAGCACCGGGGAGCTGTTTTTT

j_gene: TRBJ1-5
abundance: -
d_gene: -
v_gene: TRBV6-2/TRBV6-3
CDR3aa: CASSYPGAGNQPQHF
CDR3nt: TGTGCCAGCAGTTACCCAGGAGCGGGCAATCAGCCCCAGCATTTT

j_gene: TRBJ1-3
abundance: -
d_gene: TRBD1
v_gene: TRBV5-1
CDR3aa: CASSPGTGISGNTIYF
CDR3nt: TGCGCCAGCAGCCCCGGGACAGGGATCTCTGGAAACACCATATATTTT

j_gene: TRBJ2-2
abundance: -
d_gene: TRBD2
v_gene: TRBV6-5
CDR3aa: CASSYGLAGVTGELFF
CDR3nt: TGTGCCAGCAGTTACGGCCTAGCGGGAGTTACCGGGGAGCTGTTTTTT

j_gene: TRBJ1-3
abundance: -
d_gene: -
v_gene: TRBV5-1
CDR3aa: CASSPTVGLSGNTIYF
CDR3nt: TGCGCCAGCAGCCCCACTGTGGGCCTCTCTGGAAACACCATATATTTT

j_gene: TRBJ2-1
abundance: -
d_gene: -
v_gene: TRBV11-2
CDR3aa: CASSPLPQGSTNEQFF
CDR3nt: TGTGCCAGCAGTCCCCTCCCTCAGGGGAGCACTAATGAGCAGTTCTTC

j_gene: TRBJ2-1
abundance: -
d_gene: -
v_gene: TRBV19
CDR3aa: CASNAPSDSYNEQFF
CDR3nt: TGTGCCAGTAACGCCCCTAGCGACTCCTACAATGAGCAGTTCTTC

j_gene: TRBJ1-1
abundance: -
d_gene: TRBD1
v_gene: TRBV5-8
CDR3aa: CASSSMQGVVTEAFF
CDR3nt: TGTGCCAGCAGCTCAATGCAGGGGGTTGTCACTGAAGCTTTCTTT

j_gene: TRBJ1-1
abundance: -
d_gene: -
v_gene: TRBV6-5
CDR3aa: CASTHLTATEAFF
CDR3nt: TGTGCCAGCACCCACCTGACTGCCACTGAAGCTTTCTTT

j_gene: TRBJ2-3
abundance: -
d_gene: TRBD1
v_gene: TRBV7-8
CDR3aa: CASSPQGGRTDTQYF
CDR3nt: TGTGCCAGCAGCCCACAGGGGGGACGCACAGATACGCAGTATTTT

j_gene: TRBJ1-2
abundance: -
d_gene: TRBD1
v_gene: TRBV6-6
CDR3aa: CASSNQGAGYTF
CDR3nt: TGTGCCAGCAGTAACCAGGGGGCTGGCTACACCTTC

j_gene: TRBJ2-5
abundance: -
d_gene: TRBD1
v_gene: TRBV6-5
CDR3aa: CASSFRDRAPETQYF
CDR3nt: TGTGCCAGCAGTTTCCGGGACAGGGCTCCGGAGACCCAGTACTTC

j_gene: TRBJ2-3
abundance: -
d_gene: TRBD2
v_gene: TRBV7-3
CDR3aa: CASSSPLADRTDTQYF
CDR3nt: TGTGCCAGCAGCTCTCCTCTAGCGGACCGCACAGATACGCAGTATTTT

j_gene: TRBJ2-7
abundance: -
d_gene: TRBD1
v_gene: TRBV2
CDR3aa: CASSSTGASAYEQYF
CDR3nt: TGTGCCAGCAGTTCGACAGGGGCGTCCGCCTACGAGCAGTACTTC

j_gene: TRBJ1-1
abundance: -
d_gene: TRBD1
v_gene: TRBV11-3
CDR3aa: CASSTGQGGMNTEAFF
CDR3nt: TGTGCCAGCAGCACAGGACAGGGGGGCATGAACACTGAAGCTTTCTTT

j_gene: TRBJ1-2
abundance: -
d_gene: TRBD1
v_gene: TRBV24-1
CDR3aa: CATSETTGKGYTF
CDR3nt: TGTGCCACCAGTGAGACGACAGGGAAAGGCTACACCTTC

j_gene: TRBJ2-7
abundance: -
d_gene: TRBD2
v_gene: TRBV27
CDR3aa: CASSYQRGTRIAYEQYF
CDR3nt: TGTGCCAGCAGTTATCAGCGGGGGACTAGAATAGCCTACGAGCAGTACTTC

j_gene: TRBJ1-1
abundance: -
d_gene: -
v_gene: TRBV2
CDR3aa: CASSESVAGSSFF
CDR3nt: TGTGCCAGCAGTGAGTCGGTTGCGGGCAGCTCTTTCTTT

j_gene: TRBJ2-6
abundance: -
d_gene: -
v_gene: TRBV7-8
CDR3aa: CASSFTGTGANVLTF
CDR3nt: TGTGCCAGCAGCTTTACAGGGACCGGGGCCAACGTCCTGACTTTC

j_gene: TRBJ2-7
abundance: -
d_gene: TRBD1
v_gene: TRBV5-1
CDR3aa: CASRQGQAYEQYF
CDR3nt: TGCGCCAGCAGACAAGGACAGGCCTACGAGCAGTACTTC

j_gene: TRBJ2-3
abundance: -
d_gene: -
v_gene: TRBV27
CDR3aa: CASRLQQSDTQYF
CDR3nt: TGTGCCAGCAGACTCCAACAGTCAGATACGCAGTATTTT

j_gene: TRBJ2-7
abundance: -
d_gene: TRBD1
v_gene: TRBV19
CDR3aa: CASSIVPGQGSYEQYF
CDR3nt: TGTGCCAGTAGTATCGTTCCGGGACAGGGCTCCTACGAGCAGTACTTC

j_gene: TRBJ1-3
abundance: -
d_gene: TRBD1
v_gene: TRBV5-1
CDR3aa: CASSDMAGGSGNTIYF
CDR3nt: TGCGCCAGCAGCGACATGGCAGGGGGCTCTGGAAACACCATATATTTT

j_gene: TRBJ1-2
abundance: once
d_gene: -
v_gene: TRBV24-1
CDR3aa: CATSGSDRPGWGYTF
CDR3nt: TGTGCCACCAGCGGATCGGACAGACCAGGTTGGGGCTACACCTTC

j_gene: TRBJ2-3
abundance: -
d_gene: -
v_gene: TRBV5-1
CDR3aa: CASSLTGFTDTQYF
CDR3nt: TGCGCCAGCAGCTTAACGGGATTCACAGATACGCAGTATTTT

j_gene: TRBJ1-2
abundance: few
d_gene: -
v_gene: TRBV12-3/TRBV12-4
CDR3aa: CASSPGGVRYTF
CDR3nt: TGTGCCAGCAGTCCTGGGGGCGTTCGCTACACCTTC

j_gene: TRBJ2-7
abundance: -
d_gene: -
v_gene: TRBV6-1
CDR3aa: CASSEAWGQGYEQYF
CDR3nt: TGTGCCAGCAGTGAAGCTTGGGGGCAGGGGTACGAGCAGTACTTC

j_gene: TRBJ2-5
abundance: -
d_gene: TRBD2
v_gene: TRBV5-1
CDR3aa: CASSQYGGREETQYF
CDR3nt: TGCGCCAGCAGCCAATATGGCGGGAGAGAAGAGACCCAGTACTTC

j_gene: TRBJ1-5
abundance: few
d_gene: -
v_gene: TRBV9
CDR3aa: CASSRGSGYQPQHF
CDR3nt: TGTGCCAGCAGCCGTGGATCGGGATATCAGCCCCAGCATTTT

j_gene: TRBJ1-1
abundance: -
d_gene: -
v_gene: TRBV7-6
CDR3aa: CASSSGLARTTEAFF
CDR3nt: TGTGCCAGCAGCTCCGGACTGGCCCGGACGACTGAAGCTTTCTTT

j_gene: TRBJ1-1
abundance: -
d_gene: TRBD1
v_gene: TRBV6-4
CDR3aa: CASSLRPEGAGTEAFF
CDR3nt: TGTGCCAGCAGTCTAAGACCCGAGGGGGCAGGAACTGAAGCTTTCTTT

j_gene: TRBJ2-2
abundance: -
d_gene: TRBD1
v_gene: TRBV5-6
CDR3aa: CASSSGQGIDTGELFF
CDR3nt: TGTGCCAGCAGCTCAGGACAGGGCATTGACACCGGGGAGCTGTTTTTT

j_gene: TRBJ1-5
abundance: -
d_gene: -
v_gene: TRBV15
CDR3aa: CATSRGGLGPNQPQHF
CDR3nt: TGTGCCACCAGCAGAGGAGGCCTCGGTCCGAACCAGCCCCAGCATTTT

j_gene: TRBJ2-7
abundance: -
d_gene: -
v_gene: TRBV24-1
CDR3aa: CATSDPSNGGGEQYF
CDR3nt: TGTGCCACCAGTGACCCAAGTAACGGCGGTGGCGAGCAGTACTTC

j_gene: TRBJ2-1
abundance: -
d_gene: -
v_gene: TRBV11-3
CDR3aa: CASSSGTSLDNEQFF
CDR3nt: TGTGCCAGCAGCTCGGGGACATCCCTCGACAATGAGCAGTTCTTC

j_gene: TRBJ2-1
abundance: few
d_gene: TRBD2
v_gene: TRBV19
CDR3aa: CASSIAGGPNEQFF
CDR3nt: TGTGCCAGTAGTATTGCGGGAGGGCCGAATGAGCAGTTCTTC

j_gene: TRBJ2-5
abundance: -
d_gene: TRBD1
v_gene: TRBV5-1
CDR3aa: CASSAGTGQETQYF
CDR3nt: TGCGCCAGCAGCGCTGGGACAGGGCAAGAGACCCAGTACTTC

j_gene: TRBJ2-6
abundance: -
d_gene: -
v_gene: TRBV7-5
CDR3aa: CARSEPDRETGANVLTF
CDR3nt: TGTGCCAGAAGCGAACCTGACAGGGAAACTGGGGCCAACGTCCTGACTTTC

j_gene: TRBJ1-4
abundance: -
d_gene: -
v_gene: TRBV6-5
CDR3aa: CASSVQGREKLFF
CDR3nt: TGTGCCAGCAGCGTACAGGGTCGAGAAAAACTGTTTTTT

j_gene: TRBJ2-7
abundance: -
d_gene: TRBD2
v_gene: TRBV11-2
CDR3aa: CASSFLLAATYEQYF
CDR3nt: TGTGCCAGCAGCTTTTTACTAGCGGCAACCTACGAGCAGTACTTC